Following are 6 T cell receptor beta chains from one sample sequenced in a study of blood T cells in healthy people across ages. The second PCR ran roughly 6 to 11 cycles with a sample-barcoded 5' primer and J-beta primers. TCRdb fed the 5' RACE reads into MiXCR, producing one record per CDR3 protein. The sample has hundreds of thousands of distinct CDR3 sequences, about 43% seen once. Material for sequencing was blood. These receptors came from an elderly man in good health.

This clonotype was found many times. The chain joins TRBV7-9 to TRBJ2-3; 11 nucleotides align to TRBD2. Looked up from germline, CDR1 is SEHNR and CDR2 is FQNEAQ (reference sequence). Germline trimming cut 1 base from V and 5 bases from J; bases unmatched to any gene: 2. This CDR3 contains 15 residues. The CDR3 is CASSLDLAGGDTQYF. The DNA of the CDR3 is TGTGCCAGCAGCTTAGACCTAGCGGGAGGAGATACGCAGTATTTT.

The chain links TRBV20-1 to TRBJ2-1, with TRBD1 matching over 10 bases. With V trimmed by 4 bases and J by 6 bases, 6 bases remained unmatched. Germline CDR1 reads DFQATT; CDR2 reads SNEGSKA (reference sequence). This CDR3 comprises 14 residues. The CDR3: CSAIRQGATNEQFF. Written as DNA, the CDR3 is TGCAGTGCTATTCGACAGGGGGCTACCAATGAGCAGTTCTTC.

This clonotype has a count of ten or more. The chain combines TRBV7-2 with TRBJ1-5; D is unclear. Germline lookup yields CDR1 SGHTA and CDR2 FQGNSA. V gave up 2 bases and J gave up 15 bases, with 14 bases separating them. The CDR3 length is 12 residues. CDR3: CASSLRSRQPHF. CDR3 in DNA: TGTGCCAGCAGCTTAAGGAGCAGGCAGCCGCATTTT.

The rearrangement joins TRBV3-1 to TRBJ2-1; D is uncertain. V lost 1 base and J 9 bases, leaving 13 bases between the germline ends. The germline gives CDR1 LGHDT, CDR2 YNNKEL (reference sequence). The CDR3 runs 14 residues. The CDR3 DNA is TGTGCCAGCAGCCAAGCCCACCTTAGACTTGAGCAGTTCTTC. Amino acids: CASSQAHLRLEQFF.

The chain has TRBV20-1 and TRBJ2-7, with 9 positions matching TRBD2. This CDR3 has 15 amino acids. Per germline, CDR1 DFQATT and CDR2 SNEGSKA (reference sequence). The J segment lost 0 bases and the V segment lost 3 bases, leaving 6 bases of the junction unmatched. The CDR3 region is CSASVSGGSSYEQYF. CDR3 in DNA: TGCAGTGCTAGTGTTAGCGGGGGCTCCTCCTACGAGCAGTACTTC.

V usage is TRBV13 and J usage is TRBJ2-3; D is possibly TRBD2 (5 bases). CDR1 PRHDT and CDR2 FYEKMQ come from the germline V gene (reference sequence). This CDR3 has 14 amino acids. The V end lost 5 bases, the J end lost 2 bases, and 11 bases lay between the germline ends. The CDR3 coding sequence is TGTGCCAGCAGCCCCCCTAGCCCCACAGATACGCAGTATTTT. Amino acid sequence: CASSPPSPTDTQYF. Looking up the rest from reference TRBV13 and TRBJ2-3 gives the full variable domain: AAGVIQSPRHLIKEKRETATLKCYPIPRHDTVYWYQQGPGQDPQFLISFYEKMQSDKGSIPDRFSAQQFSDYHSELNMSSLELGDSALYFCASSPPSPTDTQYFGPGTRLTVL.